A single sample gave rise to the 11 T cell receptor beta chains below, sequenced in a study of shared T cell receptors in the human thymus. The protocol was immunoSEQ multiplex PCR, while the TCRdb copy is restricted to in-frame clones and leaves out a portion. Among approximately 400,000 clones, over 90% were seen once, and the ten largest hold approximately 0.02%. Sequences were obtained from thymocytes. The receptors were sampled from a human donor.

The gene calls are TRBV5-1 and TRBJ2-3; no firm D call. CDR1 is SGHRS and CDR2 is YFSETQ in the germline V gene. This CDR3 region has 13 residues. Trimming removed 6 bases at V and 3 bases at J, with 11 bases between. CDR3 sequence reads: CASNHLGTDTQYF. In DNA form, the CDR3 reads TGCGCCAGCAACCACTTAGGGACAGATACGCAGTATTTT. Full variable domain (remainder filled in from reference TRBV5-1 and TRBJ2-3): KAGVTQTPRYLIKTRGQQVTLSCSPISGHRSVSWYQQTPGQGLQFLFEYFSETQRNKGNFPGRFSGRQFSNSRSEMNVSTLELGDSALYLCASNHLGTDTQYFGPGTRLTVL.

V is TRBV4-1 and J is TRBJ2-3, with TRBD2 as a possible D gene (5 bases). V gave up 0 bases and J gave up 2 bases, with 12 bases separating them. There are 16 residues in the CDR3. CDR1 is MGHRA and CDR2 is YSYEKL in the germline V gene. The DNA of the CDR3 is TGCGCCAGCAGCCAAGATCAGCTAGCTCTCACAGATACGCAGTATTTT. This gives the protein CASSQDQLALTDTQYF.

The chain joins TRBV7-2 to TRBJ2-1; tentatively, D is TRBD2 (6 bases). Germline V gene data show CDR1 as SGHTA and CDR2 as FQGNSA. V was pared by 5 bases and J by 5 bases, with 16 bases between. The CDR3 has 15 amino acids. The CDR3 nucleotides read TGTGCCAGCAGCCCCACCGGGGGAGAGGACAATGAGCAGTTCTTC. Its protein is CASSPTGGEDNEQFF.

This chain joins TRBV9 and TRBJ2-7, with 13 bases aligning to TRBD2. Germline V gene data show CDR1 as SGDLS and CDR2 as YYNGEE. The CDR3 covers 14 residues. V gave up 4 bases and J gave up 7 bases; unmatched junction bases: 5. The DNA of the CDR3 is TGTGCCAGCAGCTCCGGGACTAGCGGGACAGAGCAGTACTTC. Translation gives CASSSGTSGTEQYF.

The chain joins TRBV7-9 to TRBJ2-7; D is unresolved. Germline CDR1 is SEHNR and CDR2 is FQNEAQ (reference sequence). This CDR3 region has 13 residues. V gave up 1 base and J gave up 0 bases, with 4 bases separating them. The CDR3 here is CASSLVPSYEQYF. The CDR3 DNA is TGTGCCAGCAGCTTAGTACCCTCCTACGAGCAGTACTTC.

The chain links TRBV13 to TRBJ2-2; 7 bases map to TRBD1. V lost 5 bases to trimming and J lost 3 bases; unmatched junction nucleotides: 15. The CDR3 is 18 amino acids. CDR1 and CDR2 from the germline V gene are PRHDT and FYEKMQ (reference sequence). The CDR3, as DNA: TGTGCCAGCAGCCCCCGACAGGGAATGAAATATTACACCGGGGAGCTGTTTTTT. Translated, it gives CASSPRQGMKYYTGELFF.

The rearrangement links TRBV29-1 to TRBJ2-6; no clear D. Trimming pared 6 bases from V and 0 bases from J, leaving 15 bases between. This CDR3 spans 16 amino acids. Germline V CDR1 and CDR2: SQVTM, ANQGSEA. CDR3 residues: CSVHPGTPSGANVLTF. DNA of the CDR3: TGCAGCGTCCACCCAGGAACCCCCTCTGGGGCCAACGTCCTGACTTTC.

V usage is TRBV30 and J usage is TRBJ2-7, with D unresolved. The germline CDR1 and CDR2 sequences are GTSNPN and SVGIG (reference sequence). V was shortened by 0 bases and J by 2 bases, with 20 bases between the two germline ends. This CDR3 is 17 amino acids long. CDR3 region: CAWSVHPPGRRTYEQYF. The CDR3 nucleotides read TGTGCCTGGAGTGTACATCCACCAGGAAGAAGAACCTACGAGCAGTACTTC.

This chain links TRBV4-2 with TRBJ1-4, with 8 bases that match TRBD1. J was trimmed by 5 bases and V by 4 bases; bases with no gene match: 6. CDR1 and CDR2 from the germline V gene are LGHNA and YNFKEQ. This CDR3 region has 15 residues. The CDR3 DNA reads as TGTGCCAGCAGCCCTTCCGACAGGGGAAATGAAAAACTGTTTTTT. Its protein product is CASSPSDRGNEKLFF.

The V and J genes are TRBV5-5 and TRBJ2-3; TRBD1 matches at 9 bases. Germline CDR1 SGHKS, CDR2 YYEKEE (reference sequence). The CDR3 loop spans 16 amino acids. Trimming removed 4 bases from V and 4 bases from J; junction bases left unmatched: 10. CDR3 bases: TGTGCCAGCAGCCCGGGACAGGGAGGGCCAGCAGATACGCAGTATTTT. Its protein is CASSPGQGGPADTQYF.

The genes are TRBV29-1 and TRBJ2-1; 12 positions match TRBD2. V dropped 7 bases and J dropped 5; count of bases not matched to a gene: 3. Germline V lookup: CDR1 SQVTM, CDR2 ANQGSEA. This CDR3 spans 13 amino acids. CDR3 sequence reads: CSGGLAGHNEQFF. In DNA form, the CDR3 reads TGCAGCGGGGGACTAGCGGGTCACAATGAGCAGTTCTTC.